The 22 T cell receptor beta chains below were found in one sample sequenced in a study of T cells in Graves' hyperthyroidism and ophthalmopathy (dated by TCRdb to between 2018 and 2021). Library method: multiplex PCR. The listed sequencing device is Illumina HiSeq 2000. The TCR beta CDR3 regions were amplified from the RNA transcripts. The first round of RT-PCR for the TCR CDR3 was performed with the HTBI primer set and the Qiagen OneStep RT-PCR kit. TCRdb redid the processing of the public reads, applying fastp at Q25 and MiXCR, and retained in-frame beta chains. Duplicate CDR3 protein sequences are folded into a single record with the most common DNA and genes. In all, the sample holds roughly 660,000 distinct CDR3 sequences, and around 16% of those were seen once. Roughly a sixth of the sample goes to the ten largest clones. Sequences were obtained from blood. The receptors come from a man aged 45 to 65 with Graves' hyperthyroidism.

This clonotype was observed many times. The V call is TRBV29-1, the J call TRBJ2-2; no firm D call. In germline, CDR1 is SQVTM, CDR2 ANQGSEA. This CDR3 has 13 residues. Between the trimmed V and J ends, which lost 6 bases and 0 bases, there was a span of 8 bases. The CDR3 DNA is TGCAGCGTGCGGCACACGAACACCGGGGAGCTGTTTTTT. This codes for CSVRHTNTGELFF.

The rearrangement uses TRBV14 and TRBJ2-1, with D uncertain. Trimming left V 0 bases short and J 4 bases short, with 13 bases between. Germline V CDR1 and CDR2: SGHDN, FVKESK. This CDR3 spans 16 amino acids. In nucleotides, the CDR3 is TGTGCCAGCAGCCAAGATTTAAGGTCCGGATACAATGAGCAGTTCTTC. It translates to CASSQDLRSGYNEQFF.

The V and J genes are TRBV5-1 and TRBJ1-1; the D is unclear. Germline CDR1 reads SGHRS; CDR2 reads YFSETQ. CDR3 size: 13 residues. V was cut by 0 bases and J by 4 bases, with 7 bases left in between. CDR3 residues: CASSLEFSTEAFF. CDR3 sequence (DNA): TGCGCCAGCAGCTTGGAGTTTAGCACTGAAGCTTTCTTT.

With respect to this clonotype: The junction does not match germline at one end; this may be a read error. This chain connects TRBV6-5 to TRBJ2-7, with 8 nucleotides matching TRBD2. This CDR3 comprises 17 residues. Germline V CDR1 and CDR2: MNHEY, SVGAGI. The CDR3 nucleotides read TGTGCCAGCAGTTACTCGCTACTAGCGGAGATATCCTACGTGCAGTACTTC. Translating it yields CASSYSLLAEISYVQYF.

This clonotype has a handful of counts. The rearrangement uses TRBV7-9 and TRBJ1-1; D is unresolved. Trimming cost V 11 bases and J 0 bases, with 19 bases left between them. Germline assignment: CDR1 SEHNR and CDR2 FQNEAQ (reference sequence). The CDR3 contains 15 residues. The CDR3 DNA reads as TGTGCCTCCGGGCAGTCGAGATCCATGAACACTGAAGCTTTCTTT. Amino acid sequence: CASGQSRSMNTEAFF.

The rearrangement links TRBV7-9 to TRBJ1-5; tentative D call: TRBD1 (6 bases). Looked up from germline, CDR1 is SEHNR and CDR2 is FQNEAQ (reference sequence). Trimming pared 5 bases from V and 6 bases from J, leaving 26 bases between. The CDR3 covers 18 residues. The CDR3 protein is CASSLVLIQGKGGQPQHF. CDR3 DNA: TGTGCCAGCAGCCTCGTTCTAATACAGGGTAAGGGCGGTCAGCCCCAGCATTTT.

In its sample, this clonotype was seen many times. The chain uses TRBV7-8 and TRBJ2-1; D unresolved. This CDR3 comprises 16 residues. Per the germline V gene, CDR1 is SGHVS and CDR2 is FQNEAQ. V lost 5 bases to trimming and J lost 4 bases, with 18 bases between them. DNA of the CDR3: TGTGCCAGCAGCCCGTGGAGCCGGGCCAAATACAATGAGCAGTTCTTC. Its protein is CASSPWSRAKYNEQFF.

This clonotype was seen more than once but under ten times. The chain links TRBV9 to TRBJ2-7; either TRBD1 or TRBD2 may fit D (6 bases each). This CDR3 comprises 15 residues. V lost 0 bases, J lost 2 bases, and 12 bases lay in between. CDR1 SGDLS and CDR2 YYNGEE come from the germline V gene. The CDR3 DNA follows: TGTGCCAGCAGCGTAGCTTGGGGGGCCCCCTACGAGCAGTACTTC. Its translation is CASSVAWGAPYEQYF.

This clonotype was found a few times. J is TRBJ2-7 and V is TRBV5-1; D possibly corresponds to TRBD1 (5 bases). The length of the CDR3 is 13 residues. Germline CDR1 reads SGHRS; CDR2 reads YFSETQ. The ends were cut back, 6 bases at V and 2 bases at J, with 12 bases in the middle. The chain's CDR3 is CASKYDSTYEQYF. The CDR3 bases are TGCGCCAGCAAATACGACAGCACCTACGAGCAGTACTTC.

In nucleotides, the CDR3 is TGTGCCAGCAGCTTAAGGGGCGAGAGACTAGCGCCGATCTACTACAATGAGCAGTACTTC. Translated: CASSLRGERLAPIYYNEQYF. The V and J genes are TRBV7-3 and TRBJ2-1; 8 bases are shared with TRBD2. TRBJ2-7 explains the end of the DNA better; the J call may be wrong. The CDR3 extends over 20 amino acids. Germline CDR1 SGHTA, CDR2 FQGTGA.

The genes are TRBV19 and TRBJ2-3; weak D call: TRBD1 (6 bases). Germline loops: CDR1 LNHDA, CDR2 SQIVND (reference sequence). The CDR3 runs to 15 residues. V was shortened by 4 bases and J by 2 bases, with 13 bases between the two germline ends. The CDR3 spells CASSTSTGHTDTQYF. In DNA, the CDR3 is TGTGCCAGTAGTACCTCCACAGGGCACACAGATACGCAGTATTTT. Drawing the rest from reference TRBV19 and TRBJ2-3, the complete variable domain is DGGITQSPKYLFRKEGQNVTLSCEQNLNHDAMYWYRQDPGQGLRLIYYSQIVNDFQKGDIAEGYSVSREKKESFPLTVTSAQKNPTAFYLCASSTSTGHTDTQYFGPGTRLTVL.

This chain joins TRBV6-2 or TRBV6-3 and TRBJ2-2; the D call may be TRBD1 or TRBD2 (5 bases each). The germline V and J ends were trimmed by 5 bases and 10 bases, with 14 bases remaining between them. Germline V lookup: CDR1 MNHEY, CDR2 SVGEGT. This CDR3 is built from 13 residues. Here the CDR3 reads CASSKGPQVELFF. The CDR3, as DNA: TGTGCCAGCAGTAAGGGACCCCAGGTGGAGCTGTTTTTT.

This clonotype was seen repeatedly, ten times or more. The chain links TRBV3-1 to TRBJ2-1; 7 bases match TRBD2. The germline CDR1 and CDR2 sequences are LGHDT and YNNKEL (reference sequence). The CDR3 is made up of 16 amino acids. Trimming took 0 bases from V and 4 from J; bases not matched to a gene: 6. The CDR3 here is CASSQDSGGTYNEQFF. Written as DNA, the CDR3 is TGTGCCAGCAGCCAAGATTCGGGAGGCACTTACAATGAGCAGTTCTTC.

The sample holds many counts of this clonotype. This sequence joins TRBV2 and TRBJ1-2; D call uncertain. Germline assignment: CDR1 SNHLY and CDR2 FYNNEI. The CDR3 is 13 amino acids. The ends were cut back, 6 bases at V and 8 bases at J, with 16 bases in the middle. The CDR3 sequence is CASSETVMRGYTF. The CDR3 DNA reads TGTGCCAGCAGCGAAACAGTAATGAGGGGCTACACCTTC.

The table lists this clonotype with a few counts. One end of the junction varies from germline; a read error may be responsible. The rearrangement uses TRBV5-5 and TRBJ1-1; D is uncertain. The germline V gene has CDR1 SGHKS and CDR2 YYEKEE (reference sequence). This CDR3 is 15 amino acids long. The CDR3 nucleotides are TGTGCCAGCGGCTTGTATGGAGGGCAGAACACTGAAGCTTTCTTT. It encodes CASGLYGGQNTEAFF.

This clonotype was found many times. The rearrangement uses TRBV7-9 and TRBJ1-4, with 12 positions matching TRBD1. Germline assignment: CDR1 SEHNR and CDR2 FQNEAQ (reference sequence). The CDR3 is 19 amino acids. Trimming took 1 base from V and 5 from J; bases not matched to a gene: 11. The CDR3 here is CASSLGVTGTGGANEKLFF. As DNA, the CDR3 is TGTGCCAGCAGCTTAGGAGTCACCGGGACAGGGGGCGCGAATGAAAAACTGTTTTTT.

Concerning this clonotype: This may arise from a read error, as a much more abundant clone is one base away. The chain links TRBV5-1 to TRBJ1-1; D is undetermined. The germline V and J ends were trimmed by 2 bases and 4 bases, with 9 bases remaining between them. CDR3 size: 13 residues. In germline, CDR1 is SGHRS, CDR2 YFSETQ. The CDR3 DNA sequence: TGCGCCAGCAGCTTACACTTGAGCACTGAAGCTTTCTTT. Translation: CASSLHLSTEAFF.

This clonotype appeared many times. The chain carries TRBV5-6 and TRBJ2-2, with TRBD2 matching over 7 bases. The germline V gene has CDR1 SGHDT and CDR2 YYEEEE. The CDR3 loop spans 15 amino acids. V shed 4 bases and J 5 bases; nucleotides not matched to a gene: 8. The CDR3 sequence: CASSPGDYGTGELFF. CDR3 nucleotide sequence: TGTGCCAGCAGCCCGGGGGACTACGGAACCGGGGAGCTGTTTTTT.

About this clonotype itself: This could be a read error, since a much larger clone is one nucleotide away. The chain carries TRBV28 and TRBJ2-5; D call uncertain. Germline V gene data show CDR1 as MDHEN and CDR2 as SYDVKM. The CDR3 is 13 amino acids. The CDR3 DNA follows: TGTGCCAGCAGTTTGGAATTTCGGACCCGATTCGACTTC. Translation gives CASSLEFRTRFDF. Looking up the rest from reference TRBV28 and TRBJ2-5 gives the full variable domain: DVKVTQSSRYLVKRTGEKVFLECVQDMDHENMFWYRQDPGLGLRLIYFSYDVKMKEKGDIPEGYSVSREKKERFSLILESASTNQTSMYLCASSLEFRTRFDFGPGTRLLVL.

This clonotype was observed many times. V gene TRBV12-3 or TRBV12-4 combines with J gene TRBJ2-1, with 8 nucleotides matching TRBD1. The J segment lost 0 bases and the V segment lost 6 bases, leaving 4 bases of the junction unmatched. CDR3 length: 15 residues. The CDR3 DNA reads TGTGCCAGCAGGTACAGGGGGAGCTCCTACAATGAGCAGTTCTTC. The encoded protein is CASRYRGSSYNEQFF.

As to this clonotype: The junction and the germline gene differ at one end; a read error may be behind it. The chain has TRBV27 and TRBJ2-1, with 10 bases fitting TRBD2. Looked up from germline, CDR1 is MNHEY and CDR2 is SMNVEV (reference sequence). The CDR3 is 17 amino acids. The CDR3 bases are TGTGCCAGCAGTTTATCCCGAGCGGGAGGGTCTAAGAATGTGCAGTTCTTC. The encoded protein is CASSLSRAGGSKNVQFF.

This chain joins TRBV27 and TRBJ1-5; D may be TRBD1 (6 bases). The CDR3 has 16 amino acids. The V and J ends lost 4 bases and 0 bases respectively, with 13 bases between them. Germline V CDR1 and CDR2: MNHEY, SMNVEV (reference sequence). As DNA, the CDR3 is TGTGCCAGCAGTTCGAGCAGGGGTTATAGCAATCAGCCCCAGCATTTT. It yields the protein CASSSSRGYSNQPQHF.